This T cell receptor beta chain was obtained from a study of blood T cells in healthy people across ages. Study summary: Template switching retrieved approximately one barcoded beta molecule for each two T cells. General study results and limits: Greater diversity and more naive CD4+ cells were seen in long-lived donors than in aged donors. Unknown CMV status may confound age-related changes in expanded clones.

Alongside a J-beta primer mix, a sample-barcoded 5' primer served in a second PCR lasting about 7 to 12 cycles. The study obtained at least 3 million CDR3-containing paired-end reads from every sample. TCRdb reprocessed the 5' RACE reads via MiXCR and lists one record per CDR3 protein. The profile shows roughly 500,000 distinct CDR3 sequences, 27% of them singletons. V shed 1 base and J 7 bases; nucleotides not matched to a gene: 6. Germline V gene lookup returns CDR1 MNHEY and CDR2 SVGEGT. The CDR3 sequence is 15 residues long. This clonotype was counted between two and nine times. Antigen: not known.

The receptor comes from a woman aged 70-85 years in good health. Sequencing was done on a sample of blood. The V and J genes are TRBV6-2 or TRBV6-3 and TRBJ2-1, with 8 bases lining up with TRBD2. CDR3 sequence (DNA): TGTGCCAGCAGTTACTGGCGCGGGGGGTTGAATGAGCAGTTCTTC. It specifies CASSYWRGGLNEQFF.